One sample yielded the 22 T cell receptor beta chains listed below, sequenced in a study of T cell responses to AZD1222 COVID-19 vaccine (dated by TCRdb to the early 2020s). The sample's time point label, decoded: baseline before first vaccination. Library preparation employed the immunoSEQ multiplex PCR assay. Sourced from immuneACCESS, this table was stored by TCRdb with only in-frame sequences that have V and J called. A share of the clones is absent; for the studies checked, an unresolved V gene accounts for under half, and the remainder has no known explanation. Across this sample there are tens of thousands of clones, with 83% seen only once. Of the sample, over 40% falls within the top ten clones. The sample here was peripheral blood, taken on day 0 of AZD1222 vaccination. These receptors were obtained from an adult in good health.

The CDR3 bases are TGCGCCAGCAGCCTTGGACAGGGGTTTTACAATGAGCAGTTCTTC. Protein sequence: CASSLGQGFYNEQFF. The chain carries TRBV5-1 and TRBJ2-1, with 9 bases identical to TRBD1. This CDR3 contains 15 residues. Germline loops: CDR1 SGHRS, CDR2 YFSETQ. With V trimmed by 4 bases and J by 4 bases, 6 bases remained unmatched.

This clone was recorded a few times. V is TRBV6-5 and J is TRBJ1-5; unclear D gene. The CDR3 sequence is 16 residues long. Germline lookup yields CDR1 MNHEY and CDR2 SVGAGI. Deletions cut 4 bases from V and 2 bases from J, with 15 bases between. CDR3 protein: CASSLTGPTGNQPQHF. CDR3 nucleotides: TGTGCCAGCAGTTTAACCGGGCCAACGGGCAATCAGCCCCAGCATTTT.

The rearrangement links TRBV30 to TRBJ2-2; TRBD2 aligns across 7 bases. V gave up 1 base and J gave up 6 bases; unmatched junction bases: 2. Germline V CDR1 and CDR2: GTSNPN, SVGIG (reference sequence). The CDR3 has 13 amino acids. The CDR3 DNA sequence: TGTGCCTGGAGTGAAACTAGCGCCGGGGAGCTGTTTTTT. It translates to CAWSETSAGELFF.

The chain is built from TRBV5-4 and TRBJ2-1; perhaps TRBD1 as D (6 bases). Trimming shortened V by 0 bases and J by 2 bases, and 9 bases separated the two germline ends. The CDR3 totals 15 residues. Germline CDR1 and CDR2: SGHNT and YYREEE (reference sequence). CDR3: CASSLGTDAYNEQFF. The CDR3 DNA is TGTGCCAGCAGCTTGGGGACAGACGCCTACAATGAGCAGTTCTTC.

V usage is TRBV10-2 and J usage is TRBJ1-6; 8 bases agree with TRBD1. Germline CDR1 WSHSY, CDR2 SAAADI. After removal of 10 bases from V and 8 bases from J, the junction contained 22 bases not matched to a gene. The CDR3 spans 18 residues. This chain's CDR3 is CATSLLGNAGTGDSPLHF. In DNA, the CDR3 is TGCGCCACCTCCCTTCTGGGTAACGCCGGGACAGGCGATTCACCCCTCCACTTT.

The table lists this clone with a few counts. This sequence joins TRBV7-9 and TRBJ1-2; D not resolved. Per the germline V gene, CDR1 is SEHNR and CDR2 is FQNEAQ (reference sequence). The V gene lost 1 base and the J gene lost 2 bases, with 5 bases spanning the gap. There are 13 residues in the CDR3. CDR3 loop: CASSLGQNYGYTF. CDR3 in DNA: TGTGCCAGCAGCTTAGGCCAAAACTATGGCTACACCTTC.

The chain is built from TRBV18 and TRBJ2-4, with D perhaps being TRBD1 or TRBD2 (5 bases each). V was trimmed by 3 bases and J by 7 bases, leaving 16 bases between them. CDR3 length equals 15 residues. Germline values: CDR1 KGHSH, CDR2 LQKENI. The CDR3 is CASSPPTGEGNIQYF. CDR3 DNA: TGTGCCAGCTCACCCCCAACAGGAGAGGGCAACATTCAGTACTTC.

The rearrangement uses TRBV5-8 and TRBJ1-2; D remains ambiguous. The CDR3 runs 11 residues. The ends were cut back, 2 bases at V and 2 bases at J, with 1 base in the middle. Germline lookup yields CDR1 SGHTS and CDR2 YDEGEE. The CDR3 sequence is CASSLNYGYTF. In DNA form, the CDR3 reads TGTGCCAGCAGCTTAAACTATGGCTACACCTTC.

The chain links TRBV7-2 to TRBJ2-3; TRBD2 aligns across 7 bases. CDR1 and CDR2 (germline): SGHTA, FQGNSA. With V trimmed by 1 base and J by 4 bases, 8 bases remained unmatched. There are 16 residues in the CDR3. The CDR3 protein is CASSLGFGGGADTQYF. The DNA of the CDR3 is TGTGCCAGCAGCTTAGGTTTTGGGGGAGGGGCAGATACGCAGTATTTT.

This CDR3 reads CASSERVSGANVLTF. CDR3 nucleotides: TGTGCCAGCAGTGAACGGGTCTCTGGGGCCAACGTCCTGACTTTC. V usage is TRBV6-1 and J usage is TRBJ2-6; the D is unclear. The CDR3 loop spans 15 amino acids. Germline V gives CDR1 MNHNS, CDR2 SASEGT. Trimming removed 2 bases at V and 0 bases at J, with 5 bases between.

The CDR3 here is CASSWGNEQFF. The CDR3 coding sequence is TGTGCCAGCAGTTGGGGCAATGAGCAGTTCTTC. This rearrangement joins TRBV11-2 to TRBJ2-1; D uncertain. Trimming cost V 6 bases and J 6 bases, with 6 bases left between them. CDR3 length equals 11 residues. Germline lookup yields CDR1 SGHAT and CDR2 FQNNGV.

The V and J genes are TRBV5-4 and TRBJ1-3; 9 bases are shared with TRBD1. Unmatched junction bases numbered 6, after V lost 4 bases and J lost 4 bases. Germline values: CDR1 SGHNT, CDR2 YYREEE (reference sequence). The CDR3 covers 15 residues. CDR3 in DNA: TGTGCCAGCAGCCGAACGGGGACAGGGGGAAACACCATATATTTT. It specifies CASSRTGTGGNTIYF.

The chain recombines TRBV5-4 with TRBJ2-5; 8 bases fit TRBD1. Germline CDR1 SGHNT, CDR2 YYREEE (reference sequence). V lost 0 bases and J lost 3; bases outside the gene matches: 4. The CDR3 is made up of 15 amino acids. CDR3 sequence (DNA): TGTGCCAGCAGCTTGGGCGGACAGGGAGAAGAGACCCAGTACTTC. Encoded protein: CASSLGGQGEETQYF.

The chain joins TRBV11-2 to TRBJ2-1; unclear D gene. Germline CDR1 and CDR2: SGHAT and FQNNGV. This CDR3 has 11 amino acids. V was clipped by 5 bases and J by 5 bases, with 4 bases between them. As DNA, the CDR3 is TGTGCCAGCAGCCCAGACAATGAGCAGTTCTTC. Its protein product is CASSPDNEQFF.

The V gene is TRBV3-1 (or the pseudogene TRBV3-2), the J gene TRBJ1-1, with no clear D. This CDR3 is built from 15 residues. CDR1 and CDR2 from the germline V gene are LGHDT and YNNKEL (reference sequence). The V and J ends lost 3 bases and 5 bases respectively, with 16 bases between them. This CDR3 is CASSHILLSGTEAFF. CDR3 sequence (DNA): TGTGCCAGCAGCCACATACTCCTTTCTGGGACTGAAGCTTTCTTT.

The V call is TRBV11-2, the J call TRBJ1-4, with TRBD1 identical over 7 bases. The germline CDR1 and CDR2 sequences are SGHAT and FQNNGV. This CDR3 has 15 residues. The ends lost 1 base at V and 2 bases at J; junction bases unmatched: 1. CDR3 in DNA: TGTGCCAGCAGCTTAGCACAGGGGACTAATGAAAAACTGTTTTTT. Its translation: CASSLAQGTNEKLFF.

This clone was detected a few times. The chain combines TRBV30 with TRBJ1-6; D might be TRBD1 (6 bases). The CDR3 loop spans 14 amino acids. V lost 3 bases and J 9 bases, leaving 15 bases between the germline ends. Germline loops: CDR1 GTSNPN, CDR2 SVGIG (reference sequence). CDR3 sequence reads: CAWSLQGRGSPLHF. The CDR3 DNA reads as TGTGCCTGGAGCCTACAGGGTAGGGGTTCACCCCTCCACTTT.

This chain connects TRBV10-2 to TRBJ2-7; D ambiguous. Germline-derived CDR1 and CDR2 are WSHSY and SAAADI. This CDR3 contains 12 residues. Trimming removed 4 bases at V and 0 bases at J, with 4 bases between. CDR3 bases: TGCGCCAGCAGTGCAGACTCCTACGAGCAGTACTTC. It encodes CASSADSYEQYF.

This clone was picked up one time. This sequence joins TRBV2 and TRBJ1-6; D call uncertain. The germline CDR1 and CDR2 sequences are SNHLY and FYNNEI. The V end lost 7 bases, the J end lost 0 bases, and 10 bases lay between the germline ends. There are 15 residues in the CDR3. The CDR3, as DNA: TGTGCCAGCAAGGTGGAATTCTCCTATAATTCACCCCTCCACTTT. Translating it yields CASKVEFSYNSPLHF.

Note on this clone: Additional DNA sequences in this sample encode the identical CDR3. The CDR3 bases are TGTGCCAGTGAGGGAGACACCGGGGAGCTGTTTTTT. Its protein product is CASEGDTGELFF. This chain links TRBV6-5 with TRBJ2-2, with D possibly matching TRBD2 (5 bases). Germline loops: CDR1 MNHEY, CDR2 SVGAGI. This CDR3 spans 12 amino acids. V was shortened by 9 bases and J by 3 bases, with 8 bases between the two germline ends.

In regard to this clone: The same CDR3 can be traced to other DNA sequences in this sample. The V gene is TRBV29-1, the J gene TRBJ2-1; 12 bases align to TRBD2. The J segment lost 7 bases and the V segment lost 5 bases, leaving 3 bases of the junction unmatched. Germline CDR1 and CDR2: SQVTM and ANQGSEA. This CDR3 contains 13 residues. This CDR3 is CSVKGLAGNEQFF. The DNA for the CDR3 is TGCAGCGTTAAAGGACTAGCGGGAAATGAGCAGTTCTTC.

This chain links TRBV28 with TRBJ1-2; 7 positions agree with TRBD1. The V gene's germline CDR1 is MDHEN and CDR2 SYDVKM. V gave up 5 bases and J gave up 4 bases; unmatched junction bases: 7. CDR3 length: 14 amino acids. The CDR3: CASSVGTASYGYTF. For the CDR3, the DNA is TGTGCCAGCAGTGTCGGGACAGCATCCTATGGCTACACCTTC.